The 28 T cell receptor beta chains listed next were all sequenced from one sample in a study of cytomegalovirus exposure and HLA in healthy donors. Use of 60 Vbeta and 13 Jbeta primers characterized the PCR. TCRdb's table, derived via immunoSEQ multiplex PCR, lists solely in-frame clones and lacks some. This listing includes tens of thousands of clones. Sequencing was done on a sample of PBMCs. The receptors come from a female donor in good health and CMV-seronegative.

CDR3 residues: CSVGGSTSTDTQYF. In nucleotides, the CDR3 is TGCAGCGTTGGGGGCAGCACTAGCACAGATACGCAGTATTTT. The rearrangement links TRBV29-1 to TRBJ2-3, with D possibly matching TRBD1 (5 bases). This CDR3 has 14 residues. Trimming left V 4 bases short and J 0 bases short, with 11 bases between. The V gene's germline CDR1 is SQVTM and CDR2 ANQGSEA.

The chain carries TRBV30 and TRBJ2-3, with no clear D. The CDR3 contains 12 residues. Between the trimmed V and J ends, which lost 0 bases and 4 bases, there was a span of 5 bases. CDR1 GTSNPN and CDR2 SVGIG come from the germline V gene (reference sequence). The CDR3 here is CAWSVRSDTQYF. The CDR3 DNA reads TGTGCCTGGAGTGTACGGTCAGATACGCAGTATTTT.

The V call is TRBV9, the J call TRBJ1-1; D gene ambiguous. Germline V lookup: CDR1 SGDLS, CDR2 YYNGEE. The CDR3 has 17 amino acids. Trimming pared 4 bases from V and 1 base from J, leaving 20 bases between. DNA for the CDR3: TGTGCCAGCAGCCCGATTACTGGAGGGTTGGGGAACACTGAAGCTTTCTTT. Translation: CASSPITGGLGNTEAFF.

The chain couples TRBV1 to TRBJ1-1; the D call of TRBD1 is as the table states it, not checked on the DNA. TRBV1 is a documented pseudogene. The CDR3 is made up of 15 amino acids. CDR3 region: CTSSQDLGGTTEAFF. CDR3 DNA sequence: TGCACCAGCAGCCAAGACTTAGGGGGTACTACTGAAGCTTTCTTT.

The rearrangement joins TRBV2 to TRBJ2-2; D is perhaps TRBD2 (5 bases). Germline V gives CDR1 SNHLY, CDR2 FYNNEI. The CDR3 has 14 amino acids. Trimming removed 8 bases from V and 1 base from J, with 11 bases in between. For the CDR3, the DNA is TGTGCCAGCGGGCTCGGAGGGAACACCGGGGAGCTGTTTTTT. The encoded protein is CASGLGGNTGELFF.

J is TRBJ1-3 and V is TRBV6-6; D may be TRBD1 (6 bases). CDR1 is MNHNY and CDR2 is SVGAGI in the germline V gene (reference sequence). The CDR3 is 14 amino acids. Trimming stripped 4 bases from V and 0 bases from J, with 7 bases between. CDR3 loop: CASSSGASGNTIYF. CDR3 coding DNA: TGTGCCAGCAGTTCAGGGGCCTCTGGAAACACCATATATTTT.

The rearrangement links TRBV6-1 to TRBJ1-6; 7 bases align to TRBD1. The CDR3 is 15 residues long. V was clipped by 6 bases and J by 5 bases; unmatched bases: 7. CDR1 and CDR2 from the germline V gene are MNHNS and SASEGT. CDR3 in amino acids: CASRLTGKHNSPLHF. As DNA, the CDR3 is TGTGCCAGCAGGCTGACAGGGAAGCATAATTCACCCCTCCACTTT.

The chain uses TRBV6-5 and TRBJ2-7; 9 nucleotides align to TRBD1. Per the germline V gene, CDR1 is MNHEY and CDR2 is SVGAGI. Trimming at V came to 0 bases and at J to 3 bases, leaving 3 bases not matched to a gene. CDR3 size: 15 residues. The CDR3 nucleotides read TGTGCCAGCAGTTACTCTGGACAGGGGTACTACGAGCAGTACTTC. This gives the protein CASSYSGQGYYEQYF.

The V call is TRBV9, the J call TRBJ2-3, with TRBD2 identical over 10 bases. Germline CDR1 and CDR2: SGDLS and YYNGEE. V was clipped by 3 bases and J by 2 bases; unmatched bases: 9. This CDR3 is built from 17 residues. The CDR3 nucleotides read TGTGCCAGCAGCGCCGGTATACTAGCGGGGCCCACAGATACGCAGTATTTT. This gives the protein CASSAGILAGPTDTQYF.

The chain combines TRBV18 with TRBJ2-3; 8 nucleotides line up with TRBD1. The CDR3 consists of 15 residues. V lost 2 bases to trimming and J lost 1 base; unmatched junction nucleotides: 2. Germline V lookup: CDR1 KGHSH, CDR2 LQKENI. In DNA, the CDR3 is TGTGCCAGCTCACCAACGGGACAGGGCACAGATACGCAGTATTTT. Translation: CASSPTGQGTDTQYF.

The chain joins TRBV5-6 to TRBJ2-5; no clear D gene. Deletions cut 2 bases from V and 3 bases from J, with 8 bases between. CDR1 and CDR2 from the germline V gene are SGHDT and YYEEEE. The CDR3 covers 13 residues. The CDR3 region is CASSFGTEETQYF. In DNA, the CDR3 is TGTGCCAGCAGCTTTGGCACCGAAGAGACCCAGTACTTC.

The rearrangement links TRBV7-9 to TRBJ2-7; 11 bases align to TRBD1. This CDR3 region has 16 residues. CDR1 and CDR2 (germline): SEHNR, FQNEAQ (reference sequence). The ends lost 5 bases at V and 2 bases at J; junction bases unmatched: 8. The CDR3 sequence is CASSPGTGGSAYEQYF. CDR3 DNA: TGTGCCAGCAGCCCAGGGACAGGGGGTTCCGCCTACGAGCAGTACTTC.

V is TRBV4-2 and J is TRBJ2-3; maybe TRBD1 (6 bases). V lost 6 bases and J lost 3, with 10 bases in between. This CDR3 region has 13 residues. The V gene's germline CDR1 is LGHNA and CDR2 YNFKEQ. For the CDR3, the DNA is TGTGCCAGCAGTGACAGGAGGACAGATACGCAGTATTTT. Translation: CASSDRRTDTQYF.

The chain carries TRBV5-1 and TRBJ1-1, with D maybe TRBD1 (6 bases). Germline V gives CDR1 SGHRS, CDR2 YFSETQ. V gave up 0 bases and J gave up 5 bases, with 11 bases separating them. The CDR3 is 14 amino acids. CDR3 sequence (DNA): TGCGCCAGCAGCTTGGCTGGGGGCTTGACTGAAGCTTTCTTT. Translating gives CASSLAGGLTEAFF.

The V gene is TRBV6-5, the J gene TRBJ2-1, with 9 bases lining up with TRBD1. V shed 6 bases, J shed 2 bases, and the junction held 5 bases outside the gene matches. Per germline, CDR1 MNHEY and CDR2 SVGAGI. The CDR3 covers 15 residues. CDR3 nucleotides: TGTGCCAGCAGGACAGGGGGGGGAGCCTACAATGAGCAGTTCTTC. Translating gives CASRTGGGAYNEQFF.

This rearrangement joins TRBV28 to TRBJ1-5; D is perhaps TRBD1 (5 bases). The CDR3 spans 13 residues. Germline V lookup: CDR1 MDHEN, CDR2 SYDVKM. With 7 bases removed from V and 6 bases from J, the gap between germline ends came to 13 bases. CDR3 sequence: CASKAGHSQPQHF. The CDR3 nucleotides read TGTGCCAGCAAAGCAGGGCACAGTCAGCCCCAGCATTTT.

The chain uses TRBV29-1 and TRBJ1-2; 10 bases align to TRBD1. The CDR3 extends over 11 amino acids. Per the germline V gene, CDR1 is SQVTM and CDR2 is ANQGSEA. The V and J ends lost 7 bases and 7 bases, in that order; junction bases with no gene match: 3. For the CDR3, the DNA is TGCAGCGCTGGGGACAGGGGTGGCTACACCTTC. Translating it yields CSAGDRGGYTF.

The genes are TRBV7-9 and TRBJ1-1; TRBD1 aligns across 7 bases. This CDR3 comprises 17 residues. The junction had 11 bases not matched to a gene; V was cut back by 3 bases and J by 1 base. The germline CDR1 and CDR2 sequences are SEHNR and FQNEAQ (reference sequence). The DNA of the CDR3 is TGTGCCAGCAGCTTTTACAGGGGATTAGGGGAGAACACTGAAGCTTTCTTT. This encodes CASSFYRGLGENTEAFF.

The chain employs TRBV9 and TRBJ1-1; 8 bases line up with TRBD1. The CDR3 has 16 residues. Germline loops: CDR1 SGDLS, CDR2 YYNGEE. V was clipped by 0 bases and J by 4 bases; unmatched bases: 8. CDR3 in amino acids: CASSVASQGAGTEAFF. The CDR3 nucleotides read TGTGCCAGCAGCGTAGCTTCTCAGGGGGCTGGCACTGAAGCTTTCTTT.

The CDR3 protein is CASSVFPGTGVVEQYF. In nucleotides, the CDR3 is TGTGCCAGCAGCGTATTCCCTGGGACAGGGGTCGTCGAGCAGTACTTC. The rearrangement links TRBV9 to TRBJ2-7, with 10 bases matching TRBD1. The length of the CDR3 is 16 residues. Trimming at V came to 1 base and at J to 6 bases, leaving 10 bases not matched to a gene. Germline V gene data show CDR1 as SGDLS and CDR2 as YYNGEE.

The V call is TRBV19, the J call TRBJ2-1; no clear D gene. V lost 6 bases, J lost 6 bases, and 15 bases lay in between. Per the germline V gene, CDR1 is LNHDA and CDR2 is SQIVND (reference sequence). This CDR3 is built from 14 residues. The CDR3 nucleotides are TGTGCCAGTAGCCCGACCGCGGCGAGCAATGAGCAGTTCTTC. It is translated as CASSPTAASNEQFF.

This chain connects TRBV9 to TRBJ2-1; the match to TRBD2 covers 9 bases. This CDR3 is 14 amino acids long. V dropped 0 bases and J dropped 8; count of bases not matched to a gene: 3. Germline CDR1 reads SGDLS; CDR2 reads YYNGEE. Written as DNA, the CDR3 is TGTGCCAGCAGCGTAGGCGGGAGGGCCTATGAGCAGTTCTTC. It encodes CASSVGGRAYEQFF.

This chain joins TRBV9 and TRBJ2-1; 11 bases line up with TRBD2. The CDR3 spans 16 residues. From germline, CDR1 is SGDLS and CDR2 YYNGEE. The V segment lost 3 bases and the J segment 3 bases; nucleotides outside the gene matches: 5. CDR3 in DNA: TGTGCCAGCAGCGCCGGGACTAGCGGATACTACAATGAGCAGTTCTTC. As protein: CASSAGTSGYYNEQFF.

V gene TRBV7-6 combines with J gene TRBJ2-2; tentative D call: TRBD2 (6 bases). The germline V gene encodes CDR1 SGHVS and CDR2 FNYEAQ. The V end was cut by 5 bases, the J end by 6 bases, with 16 bases between. The CDR3 length is 15 residues. The CDR3 loop reads CASSPRRESPGELFF. The CDR3, as DNA: TGTGCCAGCAGCCCCCGGCGGGAATCTCCCGGGGAGCTGTTTTTT.

The chain employs TRBV4-1 and TRBJ2-1, with 8 bases lining up with TRBD2. The V segment lost 0 bases and the J segment 9 bases; nucleotides outside the gene matches: 10. The V gene's germline CDR1 is MGHRA and CDR2 YSYEKL. The CDR3 has 16 amino acids. The CDR3 region is CASSQDAAGALGEQFF. The CDR3 DNA follows: TGCGCCAGCAGCCAAGATGCAGCGGGGGCCCTTGGTGAGCAGTTCTTC.

V is TRBV6-9 and J is TRBJ2-7, with D unresolved. In germline, CDR1 is MNHGY, CDR2 SVAAGI. The CDR3 is made up of 15 amino acids. The V end lost 4 bases, the J end lost 1 base, and 14 bases lay between the germline ends. The CDR3 sequence is CASSSRSPYSYEQYF. CDR3 coding DNA: TGTGCCAGCAGTTCCCGGTCCCCGTATTCCTACGAGCAGTACTTC.

The genes are TRBV29-1 and TRBJ1-1; no clear D gene. The CDR3 extends over 14 amino acids. V lost 2 bases and J lost 0, with 10 bases in between. Germline V gene data show CDR1 as SQVTM and CDR2 as ANQGSEA. The CDR3 spells CSVERRALNTEAFF. The CDR3, as DNA: TGCAGCGTTGAACGGAGGGCACTGAACACTGAAGCTTTCTTT.

This chain uses TRBV5-1 with TRBJ2-3; 10 bases fit TRBD2. Germline V CDR1 and CDR2: SGHRS, YFSETQ. V shed 2 bases and J 4 bases; nucleotides not matched to a gene: 4. The CDR3 is 15 residues long. CDR3 loop: CASSFLGLAADTQYF. In DNA form, the CDR3 reads TGCGCCAGCAGCTTCTTAGGACTAGCGGCAGATACGCAGTATTTT.